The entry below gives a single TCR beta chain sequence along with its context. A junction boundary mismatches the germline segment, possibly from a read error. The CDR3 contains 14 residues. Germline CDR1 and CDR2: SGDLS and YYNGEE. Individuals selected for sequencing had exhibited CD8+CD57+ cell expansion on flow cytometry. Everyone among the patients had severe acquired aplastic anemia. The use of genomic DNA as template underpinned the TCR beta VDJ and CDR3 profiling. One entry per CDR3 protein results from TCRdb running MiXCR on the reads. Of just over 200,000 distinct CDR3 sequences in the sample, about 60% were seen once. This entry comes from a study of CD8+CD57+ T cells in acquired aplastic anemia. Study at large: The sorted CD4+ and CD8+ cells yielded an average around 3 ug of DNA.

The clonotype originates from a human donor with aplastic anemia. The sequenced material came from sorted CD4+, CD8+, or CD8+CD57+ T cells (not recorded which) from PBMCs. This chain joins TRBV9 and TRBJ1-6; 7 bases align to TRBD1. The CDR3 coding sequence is TGCGCCAGCAGTCCGGGACAGCCTAATTCACCCCTCCACTTT. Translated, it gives CASSPGQPNSPLHF.